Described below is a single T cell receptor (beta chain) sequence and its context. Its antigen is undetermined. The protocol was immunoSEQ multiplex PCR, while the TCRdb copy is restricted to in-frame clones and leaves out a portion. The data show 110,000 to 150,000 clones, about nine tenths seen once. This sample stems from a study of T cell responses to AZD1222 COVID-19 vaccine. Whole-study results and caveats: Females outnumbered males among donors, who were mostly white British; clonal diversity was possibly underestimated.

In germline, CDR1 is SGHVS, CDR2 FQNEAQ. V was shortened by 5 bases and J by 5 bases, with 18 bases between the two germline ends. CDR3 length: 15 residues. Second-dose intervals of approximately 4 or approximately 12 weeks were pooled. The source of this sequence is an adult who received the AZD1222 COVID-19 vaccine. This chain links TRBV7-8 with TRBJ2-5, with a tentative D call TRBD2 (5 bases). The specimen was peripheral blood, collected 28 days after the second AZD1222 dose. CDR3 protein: CASSPAGSGWETQYF. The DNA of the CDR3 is TGTGCCAGCAGCCCCGCTGGGTCGGGGTGGGAGACCCAGTACTTC.